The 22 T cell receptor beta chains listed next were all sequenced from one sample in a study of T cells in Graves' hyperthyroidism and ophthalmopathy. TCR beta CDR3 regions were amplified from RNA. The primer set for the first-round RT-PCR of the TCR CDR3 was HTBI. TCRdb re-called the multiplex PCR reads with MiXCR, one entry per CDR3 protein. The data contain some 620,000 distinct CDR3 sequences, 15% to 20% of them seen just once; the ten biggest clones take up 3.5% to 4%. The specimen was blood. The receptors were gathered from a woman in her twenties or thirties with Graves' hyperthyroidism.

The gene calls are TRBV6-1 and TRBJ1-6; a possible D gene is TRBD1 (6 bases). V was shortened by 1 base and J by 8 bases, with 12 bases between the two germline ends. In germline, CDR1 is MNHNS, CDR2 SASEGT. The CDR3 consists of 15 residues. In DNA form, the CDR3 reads TGTGCCAGCAGTGAAGGAACAGGGCAATATTCACCCCTCCACTTT. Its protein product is CASSEGTGQYSPLHF.

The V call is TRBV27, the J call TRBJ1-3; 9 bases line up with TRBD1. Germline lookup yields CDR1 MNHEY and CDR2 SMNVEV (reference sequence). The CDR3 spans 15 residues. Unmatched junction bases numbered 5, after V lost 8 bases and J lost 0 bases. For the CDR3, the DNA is TGTGCCAGCCGACTGACAGGGGGCTCTGGAAACACCATATATTTT. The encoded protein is CASRLTGGSGNTIYF.

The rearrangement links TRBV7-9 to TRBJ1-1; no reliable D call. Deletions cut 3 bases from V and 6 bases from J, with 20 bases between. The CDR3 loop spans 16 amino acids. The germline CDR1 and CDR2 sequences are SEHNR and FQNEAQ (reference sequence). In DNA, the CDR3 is TGTGCCAGCAGCTTCGGCACTAGACCTAGGAGGTCTGAAGCTTTCTTT. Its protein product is CASSFGTRPRRSEAFF.

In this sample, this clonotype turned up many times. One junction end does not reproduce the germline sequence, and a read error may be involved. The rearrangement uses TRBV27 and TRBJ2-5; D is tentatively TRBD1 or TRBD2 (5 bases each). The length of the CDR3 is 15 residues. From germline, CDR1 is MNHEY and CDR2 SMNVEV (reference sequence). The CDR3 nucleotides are TGTGCCAGCAGTTTAGGTCGGGGCAGACAAGAAACCCAGTACTTC. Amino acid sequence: CASSLGRGRQETQYF.

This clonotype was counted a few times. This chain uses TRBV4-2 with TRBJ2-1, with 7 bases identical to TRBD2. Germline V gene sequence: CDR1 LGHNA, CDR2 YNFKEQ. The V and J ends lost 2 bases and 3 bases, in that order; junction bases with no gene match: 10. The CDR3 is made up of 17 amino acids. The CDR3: CASSQFNREANYNEQFF. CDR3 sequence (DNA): TGTGCCAGCAGCCAATTCAACCGGGAGGCTAACTACAATGAGCAGTTCTTC.

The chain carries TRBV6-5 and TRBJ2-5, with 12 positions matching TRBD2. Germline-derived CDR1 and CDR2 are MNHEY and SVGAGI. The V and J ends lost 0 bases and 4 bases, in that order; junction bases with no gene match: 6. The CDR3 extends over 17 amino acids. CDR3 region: CASSYSRTSGTSETQYF. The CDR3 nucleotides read TGTGCCAGCAGTTACTCTAGGACTAGCGGGACATCAGAGACCCAGTACTTC.

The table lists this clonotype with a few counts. The CDR3 region is CASSYGSGGQPQHF. The DNA of the CDR3 is TGTGCCAGCAGTTACGGCTCCGGGGGCCAGCCCCAGCATTTT. The chain is built from TRBV6-2 or TRBV6-3 and TRBJ1-5, with D tentatively TRBD1 (6 bases). The CDR3 totals 14 residues. V shed 2 bases and J shed 7 bases, with 12 bases lying between them. The germline CDR1 and CDR2 sequences are MNHEY and SVGEGT.

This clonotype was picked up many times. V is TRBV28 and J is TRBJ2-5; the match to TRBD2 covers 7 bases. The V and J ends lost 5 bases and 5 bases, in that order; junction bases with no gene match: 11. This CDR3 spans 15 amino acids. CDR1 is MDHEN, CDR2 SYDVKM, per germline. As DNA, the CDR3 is TGTGCCAGCAGTCCCGCAGGGAGGGCCGCGGAGACCCAGTACTTC. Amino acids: CASSPAGRAAETQYF.

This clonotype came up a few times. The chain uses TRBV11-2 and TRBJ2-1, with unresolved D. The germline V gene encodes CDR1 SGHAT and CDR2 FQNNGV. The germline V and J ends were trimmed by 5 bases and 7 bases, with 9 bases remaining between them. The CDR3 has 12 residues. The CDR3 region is CASSPEINEQFF. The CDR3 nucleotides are TGTGCCAGCAGCCCTGAAATTAATGAGCAGTTCTTC.

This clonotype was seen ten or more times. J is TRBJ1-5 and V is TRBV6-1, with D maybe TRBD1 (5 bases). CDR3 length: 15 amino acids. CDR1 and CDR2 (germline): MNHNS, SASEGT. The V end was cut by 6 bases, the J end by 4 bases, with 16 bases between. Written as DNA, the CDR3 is TGTGCCAGCAGAAACCAGGCAGGGATTAATCAGCCCCAGCATTTT. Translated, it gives CASRNQAGINQPQHF.

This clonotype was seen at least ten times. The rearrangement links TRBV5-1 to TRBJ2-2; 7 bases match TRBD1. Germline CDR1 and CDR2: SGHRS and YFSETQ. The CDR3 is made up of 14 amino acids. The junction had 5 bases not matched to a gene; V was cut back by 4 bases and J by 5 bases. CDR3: CASSADRETGELFF. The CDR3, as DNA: TGCGCCAGCAGCGCCGACAGGGAGACCGGGGAGCTGTTTTTT.

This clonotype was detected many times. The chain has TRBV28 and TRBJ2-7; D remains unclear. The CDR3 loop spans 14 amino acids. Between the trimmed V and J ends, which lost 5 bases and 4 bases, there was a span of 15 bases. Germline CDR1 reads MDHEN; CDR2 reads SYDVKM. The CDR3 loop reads CASSPLGEGYEQYF. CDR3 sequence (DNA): TGTGCCAGCAGTCCCCTCGGAGAAGGATACGAGCAGTACTTC.

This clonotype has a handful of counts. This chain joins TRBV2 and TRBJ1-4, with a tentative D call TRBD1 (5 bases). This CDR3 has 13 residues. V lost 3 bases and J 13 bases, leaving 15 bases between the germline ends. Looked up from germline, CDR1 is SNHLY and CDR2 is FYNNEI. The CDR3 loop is CASSDGAFTVLFF. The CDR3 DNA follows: TGTGCCAGCAGTGATGGGGCTTTCACGGTACTGTTTTTT.

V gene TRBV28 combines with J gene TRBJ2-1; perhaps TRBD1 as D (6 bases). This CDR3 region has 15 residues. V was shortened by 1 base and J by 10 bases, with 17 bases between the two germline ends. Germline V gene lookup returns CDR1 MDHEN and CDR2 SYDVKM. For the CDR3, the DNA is TGTGCCAGCAGTTTATACTCAGGGGTGGCCTCCGAGCAGTTCTTC. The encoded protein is CASSLYSGVASEQFF.

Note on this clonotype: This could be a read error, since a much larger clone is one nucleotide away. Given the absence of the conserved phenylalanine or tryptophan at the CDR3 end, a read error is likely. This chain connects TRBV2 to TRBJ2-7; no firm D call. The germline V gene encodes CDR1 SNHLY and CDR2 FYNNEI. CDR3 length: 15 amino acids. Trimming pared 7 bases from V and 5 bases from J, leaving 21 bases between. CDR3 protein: CASTPRAPRHHEQYL. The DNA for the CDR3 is TGTGCCAGCACCCCCCGGGCCCCGCGTCATCACGAGCAGTACCTC.

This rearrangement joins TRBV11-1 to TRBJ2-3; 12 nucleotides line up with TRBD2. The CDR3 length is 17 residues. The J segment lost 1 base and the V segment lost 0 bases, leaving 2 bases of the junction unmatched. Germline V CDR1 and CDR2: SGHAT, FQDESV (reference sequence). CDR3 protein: CASSLATSGSGTDTQYF. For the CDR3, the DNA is TGTGCCAGCAGCTTAGCGACTAGCGGGAGCGGCACAGATACGCAGTATTTT.

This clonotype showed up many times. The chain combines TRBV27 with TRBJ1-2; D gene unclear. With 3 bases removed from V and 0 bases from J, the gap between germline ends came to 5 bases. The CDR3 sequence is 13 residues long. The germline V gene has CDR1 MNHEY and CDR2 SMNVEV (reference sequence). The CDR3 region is CASSFSANYGYTF. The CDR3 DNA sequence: TGTGCCAGCAGTTTCAGCGCTAACTATGGCTACACCTTC.

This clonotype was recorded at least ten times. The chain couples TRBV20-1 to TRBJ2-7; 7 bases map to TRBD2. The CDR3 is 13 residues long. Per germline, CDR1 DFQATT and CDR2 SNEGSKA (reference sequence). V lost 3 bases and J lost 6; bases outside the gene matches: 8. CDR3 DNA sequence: TGCAGTGCTAGGGTCTATCGCGGGGGCGAGCAGTACTTC. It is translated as CSARVYRGGEQYF.

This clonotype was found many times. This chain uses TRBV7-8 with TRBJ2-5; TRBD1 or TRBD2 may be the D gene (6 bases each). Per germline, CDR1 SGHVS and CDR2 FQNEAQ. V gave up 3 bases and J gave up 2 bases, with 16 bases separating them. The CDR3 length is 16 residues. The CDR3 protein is CASSFDSGAGQETQYF. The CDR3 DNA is TGTGCCAGCAGCTTTGATTCGGGGGCGGGTCAAGAGACCCAGTACTTC.

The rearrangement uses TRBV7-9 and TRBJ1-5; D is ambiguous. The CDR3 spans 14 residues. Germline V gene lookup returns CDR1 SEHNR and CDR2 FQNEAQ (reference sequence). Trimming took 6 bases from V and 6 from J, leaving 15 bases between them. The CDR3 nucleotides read TGTGCCAGCAGTGCGGCGGGGAGGGCTCAGCCCCAGCATTTT. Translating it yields CASSAAGRAQPQHF.

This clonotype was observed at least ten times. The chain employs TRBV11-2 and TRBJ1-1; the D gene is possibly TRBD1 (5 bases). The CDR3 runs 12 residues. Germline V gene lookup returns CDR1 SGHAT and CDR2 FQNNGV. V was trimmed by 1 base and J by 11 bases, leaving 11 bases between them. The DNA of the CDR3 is TGTGCCAGCAGCTTAGGTCAGGGCTCGGCTTTCTTT. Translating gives CASSLGQGSAFF.

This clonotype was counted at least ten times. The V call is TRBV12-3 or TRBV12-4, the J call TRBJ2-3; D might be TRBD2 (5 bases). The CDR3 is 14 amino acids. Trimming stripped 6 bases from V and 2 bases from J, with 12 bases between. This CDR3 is CASRPLVATDTQYF. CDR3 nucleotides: TGTGCCAGCAGGCCACTAGTGGCCACAGATACGCAGTATTTT.